This TCR beta chain was captured by sequencing in a study of OX40 agonist ivuxolimab in advanced cancers. Context from the whole study: Ivuxolimab was an agonistic, fully human IgG2 monoclonal antibody directed against OX40 (CD134), a costimulatory receptor. Intravenous ivuxolimab was administered to patients every 2 weeks at six dose levels: 0.01, 0.1, 0.3, 1.5, 3 and 10 mg/kg. Of the approximately 50 dose-escalation patients, hepatocellular carcinoma was present in about 20, melanoma in approximately 15, renal cell carcinoma in 9 and head and neck cancer in 9. A male proportion of approximately 83% and a mean age of about 60 years, ranging from about 20 to 79, were recorded for the dose-escalation cohort. Patients were allowed to have had prior anti-PD-1, anti-PD-L1 or anti-CTLA-4 therapy, and approximately 40% of the dose-escalation patients had previously received checkpoint inhibitors. Partial responses were achieved by three dose-escalation patients, of whom one had hepatocellular carcinoma and two had cutaneous melanoma. The point of sequencing TCRbeta in the periphery was to test whether ivuxolimab changed TCR sequence diversity and drove clonal T-cell expansion. The monotherapy dose-escalation portion (N ≈ 50 patients) of the phase I ivuxolimab trial is reported in the paper.

Patients with a history of autoimmune disease or receiving systemic immunosuppression were excluded from the trial. Peripheral blood for TCR sequencing was drawn from every dose cohort at baseline, at cycle 4 day 1 and at cycle 7 day 1. Samples came from an open-label, multicenter, first-in-human phase I dose-escalation trial of ivuxolimab. Adults with locally advanced or metastatic melanoma, renal cell carcinoma, hepatocellular carcinoma or head and neck squamous cell carcinoma were enrolled in the trial. Before TCR sequencing, CD4+ T cells and CD8+ T cells from peripheral blood were sorted into separate populations. Genomic DNA was extracted from sorted cells for sequencing of the TCRbeta CDR3 region. The immunoSEQ Assay was used for sequencing of TCRbeta CDR3 regions. The immuneACCESS repertoire file appears here via TCRdb, limited to in-frame rearrangements. These files lack a portion of the clones; in checked studies, under half of the deficit traces to unresolved V genes, and the cause of the others is not known. In this sample the table shows 30,000 to 35,000 clones, approximately 91% of which occur a single time. Of the sample, around 27% falls within the top ten clones.

General study outcomes and caveats: Low levels of normalized T-cell clonal expansion were also seen in some nonresponding patients. After ivuxolimab, CD8+ T cells had more expanded clones than CD4+ T cells on average. At doses from 0.1 to 3.0 mg/kg, clonal expansion was seen in both CD4+ and CD8+ blood T cells between baseline and week 6. In the 0.1-3.0 mg/kg groups, partial responders had among the lowest normalized peripheral clonal expansion, particularly in CD8+ T cells. The antigen specificity of the peripheral T cells that underwent clonal expansion was not determined.

Worth noting for this clone: The target of this receptor is not known. No per-base quality is available; no much larger clone lies one base away.

Relative to germline, V is missing 6 bases and J is missing 3 bases, with 20 bases of the junction outside any gene match. Reading the germline V gene gives CDR1 MDHEN and CDR2 SYDVKM. From the cysteine through the phenylalanine, the CDR3 covers 18 amino acids. Just CDR3 DNA is preserved here, 54 bases in frame from base 1. The sample was CD4+ or CD8+ T cells sorted from blood, taken in a trial of the OX40 agonist ivuxolimab. The sequence came from an adult with an advanced solid tumor such as melanoma, head and neck, liver or kidney cancer. The rearranged segments are TRBV28 and TRBJ2-7, and 7 junctional nucleotides match TRBD1. Read as DNA, the sequence is TGTGCCAGCAGCTTAGACGGAGCCGGCAGGGGGTTAAACTACGAGCAGTACTTC. Its translation is CASSLDGAGRGLNYEQYF.